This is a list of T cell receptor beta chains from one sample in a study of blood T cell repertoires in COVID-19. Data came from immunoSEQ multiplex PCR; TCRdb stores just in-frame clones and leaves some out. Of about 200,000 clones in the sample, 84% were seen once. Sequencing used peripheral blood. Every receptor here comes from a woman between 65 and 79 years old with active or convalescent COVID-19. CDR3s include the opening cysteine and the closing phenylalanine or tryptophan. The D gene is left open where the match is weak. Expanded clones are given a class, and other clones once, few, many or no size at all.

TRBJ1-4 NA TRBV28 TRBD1 TGTGCCAGCAAGGACAGGGGGAATGAAAAACTGTTTTTT CASKDRGNEKLFF
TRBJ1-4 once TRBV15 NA TGTGCCACCAGCAGAGATTGGGCGACCGTGGGAAAACTGTTTTTT CATSRDWATVGKLFF
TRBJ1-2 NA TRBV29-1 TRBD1 TGCAGCGTTTGGGACAGGGGGAGTACTGGCTATGGCTACACCTTC CSVWDRGSTGYGYTF
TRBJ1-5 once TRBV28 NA TGTGCCAGCTCAGGGGAAGCTACTCAGCCCCAGCATTTT CASSGEATQPQHF
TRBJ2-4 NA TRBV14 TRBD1 TGTGCCAGCAGCCAGGGGGACAGGGGAAGGGCTCAGTACTTC CASSQGDRGRAQYF
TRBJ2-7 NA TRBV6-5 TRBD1 TGTGCCAGCATCAAAGGGGGACAGGGAAGGAATGAGCAGTACTTC CASIKGGQGRNEQYF
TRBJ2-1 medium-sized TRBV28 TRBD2 TGTGCCAGCAGTCCGACTAGCGGGAGAGACAATGAGCAGTTCTTC CASSPTSGRDNEQFF
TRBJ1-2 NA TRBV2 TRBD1 TGTGCCAGCAGTGGAGCAGGGACAGGGCCTTCCTACACCTTC CASSGAGTGPSYTF
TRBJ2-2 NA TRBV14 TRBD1 TGTGCCAGCAGCCAAAAGACAGGGCGCACCGGGGAGCTGTTTTTT CASSQKTGRTGELFF
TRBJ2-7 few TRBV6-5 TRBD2 TGTGCCAGCAGTTATAGCGGGAGCTCCTACGAGCAGTACTTC CASSYSGSSYEQYF
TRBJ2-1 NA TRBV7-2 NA TGTGCCAGCAGCTTTTTCGGGAATGAGCAGTTCTTC CASSFFGNEQFF
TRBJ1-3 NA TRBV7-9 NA TGTGCCAGCAGCCCCAAGGTAGCCTCTGGAAACACCATATATTTT CASSPKVASGNTIYF
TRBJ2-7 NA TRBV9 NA TGTGCCAGCAGCGGGGGCACCTCCTACGAGCAGTACTTC CASSGGTSYEQYF
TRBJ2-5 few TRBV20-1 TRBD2 TGCACAGCCGGGGGGCAAGAGACCCAGTACTTC CTAGGQETQYF
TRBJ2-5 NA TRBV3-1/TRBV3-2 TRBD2 TGTGCCAGCAGCCATGGACTAGCGGGCCCCGGCCAAGAGACCCAGTACTTC CASSHGLAGPGQETQYF
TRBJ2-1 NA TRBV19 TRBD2 TGTGCCAGTCGGTCCGTAGCGGGAGGCGTTCCGGATGAGCAGTTCTTC CASRSVAGGVPDEQFF
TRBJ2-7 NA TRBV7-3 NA TGTGCCAGCAGCTTAAAAAGGCGGCGGGGCAGTCAGTACTTC CASSLKRRRGSQYF
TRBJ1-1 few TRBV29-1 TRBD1 TGCAGCGTTGATCATCGACGGACAGGGGGCACTGAAGCTTTCTTT CSVDHRRTGGTEAFF
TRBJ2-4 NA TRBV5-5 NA TGTGCCAGCAGCCCCGCAGCGGGCGGCTTTGCGAAGTTTAACATTCAGTACTTC CASSPAAGGFAKFNIQYF
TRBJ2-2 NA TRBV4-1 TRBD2 TGCGCCAGCAGCCAAGGCCGACTAGCTAACACCGGGGAGCTGTTTTTT CASSQGRLANTGELFF
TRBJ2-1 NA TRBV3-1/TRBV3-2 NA TGTGCCAGCAGCCAAATCTTGAATGAGCAGTTCTTC CASSQILNEQFF
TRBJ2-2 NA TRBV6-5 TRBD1 TGTGCCAGCAGGGGACAGGGTCATGCCGGGGAGCTGTTTTTT CASRGQGHAGELFF
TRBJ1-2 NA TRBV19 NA TGTGCCAGTAGGCCACTACAGGCTTATGGCTACACCTTC CASRPLQAYGYTF
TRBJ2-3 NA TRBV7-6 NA TGTGCCAGCAGCTTAGGCGAAATCTCCACTAAACTTAAAGATACGCAGTATTTT CASSLGEISTKLKDTQYF
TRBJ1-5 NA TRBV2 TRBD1 TGTGCCAGCAGGCCGGGACAGGGGCCTTATCAGCCCCAGCATTTT CASRPGQGPYQPQHF
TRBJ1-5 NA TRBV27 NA TGTGCCAGCAGTTTACGGGGAGGCAATCAGCCCCAGCATTTT CASSLRGGNQPQHF
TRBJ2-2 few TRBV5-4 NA TGTGCCAGCAGCGCCGGGACAAGGGTCGGGGAGCTGTTTTTT CASSAGTRVGELFF
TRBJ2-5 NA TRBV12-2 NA TGTGCAAGTCGCTTAAGACGGGGTTTGGGGGATCGACAGTTCTCGGACTACTTCGAAGAGACCCAGTACTTC CASRLRRGLGDRQFSDYFEETQYF
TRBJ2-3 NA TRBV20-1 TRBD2 TGCAGTGCTAGTCTAGCGGGAGCGGGGGATACGCAGTATTTT CSASLAGAGDTQYF
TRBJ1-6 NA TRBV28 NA TGTGCCAGCAAGGGACATATCAATTCACCCCTCCACTTT CASKGHINSPLHF
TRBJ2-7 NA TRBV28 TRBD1 TGTGCCAGCAGTGGACAGGGGGGTGGCCCCTACGAGCAGTACTTC CASSGQGGGPYEQYF
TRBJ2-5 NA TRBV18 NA TGTGCCAGCTCACCAGCGGGCGTTAGCCAAGAGACCCAGTACTTC CASSPAGVSQETQYF
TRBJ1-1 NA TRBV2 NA TGTGCCAGCTCGTCAGACATGAACACTGAAGCTTTCTTT CASSSDMNTEAFF
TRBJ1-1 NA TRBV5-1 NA TGCGCCAGCAGCCCTGGCTCGGGCAGGGGCACGGAAGCTTTCTTT CASSPGSGRGTEAFF
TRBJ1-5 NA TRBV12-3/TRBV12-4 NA TGTGCCAGCAGTCCGGGGGGAGTGCAGCCCCAGCATTTT CASSPGGVQPQHF
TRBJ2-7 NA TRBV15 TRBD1 TGTGCCACCAGCAGAGGATGGACAGGGGAGTCGTACGAGCAGTACTTC CATSRGWTGESYEQYF
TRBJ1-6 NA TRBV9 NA TGTGCCAGCAGCGTAGCGCCAGGGTATAATTCACCCCTCCACTTT CASSVAPGYNSPLHF